This is a list of T cell receptor beta chains from one sample in a study of T cells in Graves' hyperthyroidism and ophthalmopathy. Each CDR3 protein is one row after TCRdb ran MiXCR on the multiplex PCR reads. The data show some 360,000 distinct CDR3 sequences, with 15% to 20% seen just once and around 15% held by the top ten. The material sequenced was blood. Receptors originate from a woman aged 40 to 49 with Graves' ophthalmopathy. The CDR3 runs from the conserved cysteine through the conserved F or W. A D gene is named only where the DNA matches it firmly. A row's size may be missing; if present it is once, few, many or a size class.

cdr3_nt cdr3_aa d_call j_call v_call clone_size
TGTGCCAGCACCCCAATTACGACTTACGTTAATTCACCCCTCCACTTT CASTPITTYVNSPLHF . TRBJ1-6 TRBV2 many
TGTGCCAGCAGACCGGGATCGGAGTTGAACACTGAAGCTTTCTTT CASRPGSELNTEAFF . TRBJ1-1 TRBV11-3 many
TGTGCCAGCGCCGGGACTAGTGGGGCCAACGTCCTGACTTTC CASAGTSGANVLTF TRBD2 TRBJ2-6 TRBV7-3 many
TGTGCCAGCAGAATTGGAGTAAACACCGGGGAGCTGTTTTTT CASRIGVNTGELFF . TRBJ2-2 TRBV11-2 many
TGTGCCTGGAGTGTCAACAAGCCATTTAACATTCAGTACTTC CAWSVNKPFNIQYF . TRBJ2-4 TRBV30 many
TGCAGCGCACTCCCCCCGGCAGCCAAAAACATTCAGTACTTC CSALPPAAKNIQYF . TRBJ2-4 TRBV29-1 .
TGTGCCACCAGTGGGAGGGTCAGTCGCGCTGGCACAGATACGCAGTATTTT CATSGRVSRAGTDTQYF . TRBJ2-3 TRBV24-1 many
TGCGCCAGCACGCTGGGACAGGGTGGGACAGATACGCAGTATTTT CASTLGQGGTDTQYF TRBD1 TRBJ2-3 TRBV5-1 many
TGTGCCAGCGGAGGATGGAGCAGCCCAGAGACCCAGTACTTC CASGGWSSPETQYF . TRBJ2-5 TRBV6-2/TRBV6-3 many
TGTGCCAGCAGTTTCCAGGTACCAACCTACGAGCAGTACTTC CASSFQVPTYEQYF . TRBJ2-7 TRBV6-2/TRBV6-3 many
TGTGCCAGCTCACCTTCAACCGGGACAGGGGTGAACGAGCAGTACTTC CASSPSTGTGVNEQYF TRBD1 TRBJ2-7 TRBV18 many
TGTGCCAGCAGCTCCGAAAGCGGGATCGACGAGCAGTACTTC CASSSESGIDEQYF TRBD2 TRBJ2-7 TRBV7-6 many
TGTGCCAGCAGTTACAATGCAGTGGACTACACCTTC CASSYNAVDYTF . TRBJ1-2 TRBV6-5 many
TGCGCCAGCAGTGAGTTAGTAGGGAGCGGCTATGGCTACATCTTC CASSELVGSGYGYIF . TRBJ1-2 TRBV10-2 few